This TCR beta chain was profiled in a study of OX40 agonist ivuxolimab in advanced cancers. Deletions cut 5 bases from V and 1 base from J, with 13 bases between. Germline CDR1 reads SGHVS; CDR2 reads FNYEAQ. CDR3 length: 15 residues. Sequencing used immunoSEQ multiplex PCR; TCRdb keeps in-frame clones, though not all of them. This sample has about 36,000 clones, with approximately 78% found just once. This sample comprised CD4+ or CD8+ T cells sorted from blood, obtained in a trial of the OX40 agonist ivuxolimab. This chain connects TRBV7-6 to TRBJ2-3; D possibly corresponds to TRBD2 (6 bases). The receptor's source is an adult with an advanced solid tumor such as melanoma, head and neck, liver or kidney cancer. CDR3 nucleotide sequence: TGTGCCAGCAGCCTATGGGGGGATGGCACAGATACGCAGTATTTT. Protein sequence: CASSLWGDGTDTQYF.